Below are 20 T cell receptor beta chains sequenced from a single sample in a study of Ad26.COV2.S vaccination and SARS-CoV-2 variants. Treatment specified: around 19 received Ad26.COV2.S at low or high dose, single or two shots; roughly five received placebo; per-sample allocation not given. Following the first vaccine or placebo injection, samples were taken on day 63. Using immunoSEQ multiplex PCR, the repertoire was profiled, and TCRdb retains in-frame clones only, with some absent. The table has 360,000 or so clones, about 89% seen once. The input for sequencing was peripheral blood, taken in a trial of Ad26.COV2.S vaccine versus placebo. These TCRs come from a person aged 18-60 years who received the Ad26.COV2.S COVID-19 vaccine or a placebo.

DNA of the CDR3: TGCGCCAGCAGCCAAGATATCCGGGGACTGAACACTGAAGCTTTCTTT. Its protein is CASSQDIRGLNTEAFF. This chain links TRBV4-3 with TRBJ1-1, with D perhaps matching TRBD1 (5 bases). V was pared by 0 bases and J by 0 bases, with 11 bases between. CDR3 size: 16 residues. Germline CDR1 reads LGHNA; CDR2 reads YSLEER.

The gene calls are TRBV27 and TRBJ2-1; D may be TRBD2 (6 bases). The CDR3 runs 17 residues. Between the trimmed V and J ends, which lost 5 bases and 0 bases, there was a span of 17 bases. Per germline, CDR1 MNHEY and CDR2 SMNVEV (reference sequence). CDR3 sequence: CASSPGTFLSSYNEQFF. The CDR3, as DNA: TGTGCCAGCAGTCCCGGGACTTTTTTAAGCTCCTACAATGAGCAGTTCTTC.

This rearrangement joins TRBV6-6 to TRBJ1-3, with TRBD1 as a possible D gene (6 bases). Germline lookup yields CDR1 MNHNY and CDR2 SVGAGI (reference sequence). The CDR3 has 13 residues. Trimming removed 6 bases at V and 7 bases at J, with 13 bases between. This chain's CDR3 is CASRRTGFNTIYF. In DNA form, the CDR3 reads TGTGCCAGCAGGCGAACAGGGTTCAACACCATATATTTT.

The chain joins TRBV4-1 to TRBJ1-3; no clear D. V was trimmed by 1 base and J by 1 base, leaving 14 bases between them. Germline CDR1 reads MGHRA; CDR2 reads YSYEKL. This CDR3 has 17 residues. The CDR3 here is CASSQGSFAPSGNTIYF. CDR3 bases: TGCGCCAGCAGCCAAGGAAGTTTCGCGCCGTCTGGAAACACCATATATTTT.

The chain couples TRBV24-1 to TRBJ2-3, with 10 bases matching TRBD2. Germline-derived CDR1 and CDR2 are KGHDR and SFDVKD. The CDR3 is 16 amino acids. After removal of 4 bases from V and 1 base from J, the junction contained 4 bases not matched to a gene. CDR3 residues: CATSDPGTSGTDTQYF. The CDR3 DNA follows: TGTGCCACCAGTGACCCTGGGACTAGCGGCACAGATACGCAGTATTTT.

The chain joins TRBV27 to TRBJ1-1; 10 bases match TRBD1. V lost 0 bases, J lost 4 bases, and 2 bases stayed unmatched. Per the germline V gene, CDR1 is MNHEY and CDR2 is SMNVEV (reference sequence). The CDR3 length is 15 residues. CDR3 nucleotides: TGTGCCAGCAGTTTATCCAGGACAGGGGGCACTGAAGCTTTCTTT. Protein: CASSLSRTGGTEAFF.

The gene calls are TRBV7-2 and TRBJ1-2, with 7 bases lining up with TRBD1. CDR3 length equals 17 residues. V was clipped by 6 bases and J by 8 bases; unmatched bases: 21. Germline loops: CDR1 SGHTA, CDR2 FQGNSA. CDR3 coding DNA: TGTGCCAGCAGTCACCCGGGACAGCCTCTTATCAAGCGAGGCTACACCTTC. Its translation: CASSHPGQPLIKRGYTF.

This clone was seen only once. The rearrangement links TRBV6-5 to TRBJ2-7, with 7 nucleotides matching TRBD2. Per the germline V gene, CDR1 is MNHEY and CDR2 is SVGAGI. Germline trimming cut 0 bases from V and 5 bases from J; bases unmatched to any gene: 1. The CDR3 is 13 amino acids. DNA for the CDR3: TGTGCCAGCAGTTACTCGGGGGGGAACGAGCAGTACTTC. This codes for CASSYSGGNEQYF.

The V call is TRBV23-1, the J call TRBJ2-7; TRBD2 is a possible D gene (5 bases). TRBV23-1 is an ORF, and what it does is uncertain. This CDR3 is 16 amino acids long. Trimming cost V 3 bases and J 0 bases, with 15 bases left between them. The CDR3 DNA sequence: TGCGCCAGCAGTCATCCTACGAAGCGGAGCTCCTACGAGCAGTACTTC. Encoded protein: CASSHPTKRSSYEQYF.

A single count supports this clone. V gene TRBV2 combines with J gene TRBJ2-3, with D unclear. Trimming took off 3 bases at V and 0 bases at J, with 7 bases between the two ends. The CDR3 covers 14 residues. From germline, CDR1 is SNHLY and CDR2 FYNNEI. The CDR3 loop reads CASSEWASTDTQYF. CDR3 sequence (DNA): TGTGCCAGCAGTGAGTGGGCTAGCACAGATACGCAGTATTTT.

The rearrangement joins TRBV6-5 to TRBJ2-3; 9 bases fit TRBD2. J lost 5 bases, V lost 8 bases, and 8 bases had no gene match. Germline V gene data show CDR1 as MNHEY and CDR2 as SVGAGI. The CDR3 consists of 14 residues. The CDR3 nucleotides are TGTGCCAGCGCGTTAGCGGGAGCGGGAGATACGCAGTATTTT. It encodes CASALAGAGDTQYF.

The chain couples TRBV11-2 to TRBJ2-1; D not resolved. The CDR3 contains 15 residues. The V end lost 1 base, the J end lost 4 bases, and 11 bases lay between the germline ends. Germline assignment: CDR1 SGHAT and CDR2 FQNNGV. Here the CDR3 reads CASSLVIRTYNEQFF. In DNA, the CDR3 is TGTGCCAGCAGCTTAGTAATAAGAACATACAATGAGCAGTTCTTC.

This chain joins TRBV5-4 and TRBJ1-1; the D gene is possibly TRBD1 (6 bases). Per the germline V gene, CDR1 is SGHNT and CDR2 is YYREEE (reference sequence). V was clipped by 3 bases and J by 4 bases, with 7 bases between them. This CDR3 region has 12 residues. The CDR3 coding sequence is TGTGCCAGCAGCTCCAGGGGCACTGAAGCTTTCTTT. Translated: CASSSRGTEAFF. Based on the CDR3 plus reference TRBV5-4 and TRBJ1-1, the full variable domain is ETGVTQSPTHLIKTRGQQVTLRCSSQSGHNTVSWYQQALGQGPQFIFQYYREEENGRGNFPPRFSGLQFPNYSSELNVNALELDDSALYLCASSSRGTEAFFGQGTRLTVV.

V usage is TRBV25-1 and J usage is TRBJ1-1; possible D gene TRBD1, 5 bases. Germline V lookup: CDR1 MGHDK, CDR2 SYGVNS. V was shortened by 6 bases and J by 0 bases, with 11 bases between the two germline ends. This CDR3 has 14 amino acids. CDR3 in DNA: TGTGCCAGCAGACAGGTGGGGATGAACACTGAAGCTTTCTTT. Translation: CASRQVGMNTEAFF.

This chain joins TRBV7-3 and TRBJ1-1; 8 bases are a match to TRBD1. In germline, CDR1 is SGHTA, CDR2 FQGTGA. The V gene end was trimmed by 4 bases and the J gene end by 4 bases; junction bases not matched to a gene: 5. This CDR3 region has 14 residues. The CDR3 bases are TGTGCCAGCAGCTCCCAGGGGGCCAGCACTGAAGCTTTCTTT. Protein sequence: CASSSQGASTEAFF.

The chain carries TRBV10-2 and TRBJ2-5; D may be TRBD1 or TRBD2 (7 bases each). The CDR3 is 15 residues long. Trimming removed 4 bases from V and 5 bases from J, with 17 bases in between. Looked up from germline, CDR1 is WSHSY and CDR2 is SAAADI. CDR3 amino acids: CASSAAGGGWETQYF. The CDR3 DNA reads as TGCGCCAGCAGTGCCGCAGGGGGAGGGTGGGAGACCCAGTACTTC.

The genes are TRBV10-3 and TRBJ2-1; D is unresolved. This CDR3 spans 13 amino acids. V was pared by 7 bases and J by 8 bases, with 15 bases between. Germline CDR1 and CDR2: ENHRY and SYGVKD. The CDR3 reads CAITTEVGHEQFF. For the CDR3, the DNA is TGTGCCATCACCACAGAAGTTGGTCATGAGCAGTTCTTC.

The rearrangement links TRBV11-2 to TRBJ2-1; 9 bases fit TRBD2. Germline CDR1 is SGHAT and CDR2 is FQNNGV. There are 18 residues in the CDR3. Trimming removed 5 bases from V and 5 bases from J; junction bases left unmatched: 16. This chain's CDR3 is CASSRSGSIGNFNNEQFF. CDR3 nucleotides: TGTGCCAGCAGCCGTAGCGGGAGCATCGGAAACTTTAACAATGAGCAGTTCTTC. Filled out from reference TRBV11-2 and TRBJ2-1, the complete variable domain reads EAGVAQSPRYKIIEKRQSVAFWCNPISGHATLYWYQQILGQGPKLLIQFQNNGVVDDSQLPKDRFSAERLKGVDSTLKIQPAKLEDSAVYLCASSRSGSIGNFNNEQFFGPGTRLTVL.

The V call is TRBV7-2, the J call TRBJ1-2; 10 bases agree with TRBD1. Germline loops: CDR1 SGHTA, CDR2 FQGNSA. J gave up 3 bases and V 4 bases, and 8 bases lay outside the gene matches. The CDR3 is 16 residues long. The CDR3 protein is CASSSGQGRFYYGYTF. The CDR3 bases are TGTGCCAGCAGCTCGGGACAGGGGCGATTCTACTATGGCTACACCTTC.

This rearrangement joins TRBV28 to TRBJ2-7, with TRBD1 as a possible D gene (7 bases). The CDR3 runs 11 residues. Trimming removed 11 bases from V and 4 bases from J, with 12 bases in between. Germline values: CDR1 MDHEN, CDR2 SYDVKM. The CDR3 loop reads CAGGTVYEQYF. CDR3 nucleotides: TGTGCCGGGGGGACAGTTTACGAGCAGTACTTC.